This TCR beta chain was captured by sequencing in a study of vaccination and CD4 T cells after COVID-19. About the study: Post-vaccination samples were procured at a median of approximately 72 days following dose two (range 14 to 241). The authors exposed cells to overlapping spike peptides derived from SARS-CoV-2, HCoV-NL63, HCoV-OC43 and HCoV-229E.

Cultured CD4+ T cell DNA was sequenced using the Oncomine TCR Beta short-read assay. Each CDR3 protein is one row after TCRdb ran MiXCR on the PCR reads. This table has about 9,600 distinct CDR3 sequences, almost 50% appearing once. Regarding this clonotype: Its antigen is still unknown.

Noted treatment: approximately 9-day PBMC culture with coronavirus spike peptide pools or control peptides (ViraFEST assay). CD4+ T cells that came from the unexposed donor were collected before the COVID-19 pandemic (2011-2018). TCR sequencing followed the expansion of antigen-specific T cells with peptide pools in ViraFEST. V shed 8 bases and J shed 2 bases, with 15 bases lying between them. This CDR3 spans 14 amino acids. Whole-study results and caveats: A median of around 86% of reactive clones, in convalescent patients, became evident only post-vaccination.

This sequence joins TRBV12-3 or TRBV12-4 and TRBJ2-5; maybe TRBD1 (5 bases). This TCR was sampled from a human donor in good health. Input material: CD4+ T cells from blood, cultured in vitro. This CDR3 is CASSKTDKQETQYF. DNA of the CDR3: TGTGCCAGCTCAAAGACGGACAAACAAGAGACCCAGTACTTC.